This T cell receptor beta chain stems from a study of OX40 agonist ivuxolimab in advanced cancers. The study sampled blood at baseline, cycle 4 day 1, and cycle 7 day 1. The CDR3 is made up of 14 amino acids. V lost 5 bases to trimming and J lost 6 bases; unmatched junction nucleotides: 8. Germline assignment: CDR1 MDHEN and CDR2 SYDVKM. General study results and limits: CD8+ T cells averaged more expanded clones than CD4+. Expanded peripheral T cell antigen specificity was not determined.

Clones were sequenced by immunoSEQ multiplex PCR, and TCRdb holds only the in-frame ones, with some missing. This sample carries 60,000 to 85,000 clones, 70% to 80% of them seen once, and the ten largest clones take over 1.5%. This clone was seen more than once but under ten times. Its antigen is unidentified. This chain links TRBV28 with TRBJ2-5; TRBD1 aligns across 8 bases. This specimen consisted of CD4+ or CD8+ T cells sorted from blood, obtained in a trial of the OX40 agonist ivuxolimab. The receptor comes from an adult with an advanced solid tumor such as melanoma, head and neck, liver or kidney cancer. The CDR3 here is CASSPGQVMKTQYF. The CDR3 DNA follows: TGTGCCAGCAGTCCGGGACAGGTGATGAAGACCCAGTACTTC.